These 26 T cell receptor beta chains originate from one sample sequenced in a study of early T cells in non-severe SARS-CoV-2 infection. From the 5' RACE reads, TCRdb called clonotypes with MiXCR, one entry per CDR3 protein. The table lists tens of thousands of distinct CDR3 sequences, more than 13% of them singletons, with 3% in the top ten. The sequenced sample was whole blood. These receptors all stem from an adult who was a healthcare worker with PCR-confirmed SARS-CoV-2 infection or an uninfected control (not recorded which).

There are many counts of this clonotype. The gene calls are TRBV6-2 or TRBV6-3 and TRBJ2-4; either TRBD1 or TRBD2 may supply D (6 bases each). The V gene's germline CDR1 is MNHEY and CDR2 SVGEGT. The CDR3 is 16 amino acids. The V end lost 7 bases, the J end lost 1 base, and 17 bases lay between the germline ends. CDR3 loop: CASIAHWGAAKNIQYF. In DNA form, the CDR3 reads TGTGCCAGCATCGCCCATTGGGGGGCGGCCAAAAACATTCAGTACTTC.

This clonotype was counted ten times or more. The CDR3 sequence: CASSPGQQQETQYF. The DNA of the CDR3 is TGTGCCAGCTCACCAGGACAGCAACAAGAGACCCAGTACTTC. V is TRBV18 and J is TRBJ2-5; possible D gene TRBD1, 6 bases. The CDR3 is 14 amino acids. Trimming took off 2 bases at V and 2 bases at J, with 9 bases between the two ends. The germline V gene has CDR1 KGHSH and CDR2 LQKENI.

The CDR3 is CASSLQGQWYEQYF. For the CDR3, the DNA is TGTGCCAGCAGCTTGCAGGGGCAATGGTACGAGCAGTACTTC. The gene calls are TRBV7-6 and TRBJ2-7, with D possibly being TRBD1 (6 bases). Per the germline V gene, CDR1 is SGHVS and CDR2 is FNYEAQ. V dropped 3 bases and J dropped 4 bases, with 13 bases sitting between them. The CDR3 loop spans 14 amino acids. The variable domain in full, completed from reference TRBV7-6 and TRBJ2-7, reads GAGVSQSPRYKVTKRGQDVALRCDPISGHVSLYWYRQALGQGPEFLTYFNYEAQQDKSGLPNDRFSAERPEGSISTLTIQRTEQRDSAMYRCASSLQGQWYEQYFGPGTRLTVT.

A few counts support this clonotype. The chain couples TRBV6-5 to TRBJ1-2; D unresolved. Germline V lookup: CDR1 MNHEY, CDR2 SVGAGI. The germline V and J ends were trimmed by 6 bases and 7 bases, with 15 bases remaining between them. The CDR3 covers 13 residues. The CDR3 coding sequence is TGTGCCAGCAGGAGGACTGGAAGGCTTGGCTACACCTTC. Encoded protein: CASRRTGRLGYTF.

This clonotype was counted ten times or more. V and J are TRBV30 and TRBJ1-2; D gene uncertain. Trimming took off 0 bases at V and 4 bases at J, with 9 bases between the two ends. There are 13 residues in the CDR3. Germline V gene lookup returns CDR1 GTSNPN and CDR2 SVGIG (reference sequence). The CDR3 loop is CAWSVTAPYGYTF. The DNA for the CDR3 is TGTGCCTGGAGTGTCACAGCGCCCTATGGCTACACCTTC.

This clonotype was seen at least ten times. V and J are TRBV6-2 or TRBV6-3 and TRBJ2-7; 10 bases align to TRBD2. This CDR3 region has 15 residues. Germline V CDR1 and CDR2: MNHEY, SVGEGT. The junction had 8 bases not matched to a gene; V was cut back by 3 bases and J by 6 bases. CDR3 region: CASSYSTSGLGEQYF. The DNA of the CDR3 is TGTGCCAGCAGTTATTCGACTAGCGGGCTCGGCGAGCAGTACTTC.

This clonotype was seen a few times. The V and J genes are TRBV15 and TRBJ2-1, with 16 bases fitting TRBD2. With V trimmed by 3 bases and J by 9 bases, 8 bases remained unmatched. The germline CDR1 and CDR2 sequences are LNHNV and YYDKDF (reference sequence). The CDR3 runs 17 residues. CDR3 residues: CATSSPGTSGGAGEQFF. The CDR3 DNA reads as TGTGCCACCAGCAGCCCCGGGACTAGCGGGGGGGCGGGTGAGCAGTTCTTC.

In its sample, this clonotype was seen a few times. The rearrangement uses TRBV5-1 and TRBJ2-5; TRBD2 aligns across 10 bases. Germline V gene lookup returns CDR1 SGHRS and CDR2 YFSETQ. The CDR3 length is 18 residues. The V segment lost 0 bases and the J segment 1 base; nucleotides outside the gene matches: 9. DNA of the CDR3: TGCGCCAGCAGCTTGGAGGCTAGCGGGAGAGATCCCCAAGAGACCCAGTACTTC. Translating it yields CASSLEASGRDPQETQYF.

This clonotype was seen a few times. This chain links TRBV7-2 with TRBJ2-7, with no clear D. The V end was cut by 1 base, the J end by 6 bases, with 16 bases between. The germline V gene encodes CDR1 SGHTA and CDR2 FQGNSA. There are 15 residues in the CDR3. The CDR3 sequence is CASSLVGLETGEQYF. The CDR3 DNA sequence: TGTGCCAGCAGCTTAGTAGGCTTAGAGACCGGCGAGCAGTACTTC.

The chain employs TRBV4-1 and TRBJ1-2, with 8 bases lining up with TRBD1. This CDR3 is 16 amino acids long. CDR1 and CDR2 (germline): MGHRA, YSYEKL. The junction had 5 bases not matched to a gene; V was cut back by 1 base and J by 1 base. In DNA form, the CDR3 reads TGCGCCAGCAGCCAAGGTCCGACAGGGGATAACTATGGCTACACCTTC. Protein sequence: CASSQGPTGDNYGYTF.

This clonotype came up many times. The chain recombines TRBV20-1 with TRBJ2-7; D might be TRBD2 (7 bases). This CDR3 is 16 amino acids long. Germline CDR1 reads DFQATT; CDR2 reads SNEGSKA (reference sequence). V dropped 0 bases and J dropped 2 bases, with 17 bases sitting between them. The CDR3 DNA reads TGCAGTGCTAGAGATCCGTTCGGGGGGACAACCTACGAGCAGTACTTC. This codes for CSARDPFGGTTYEQYF.

The rearrangement uses TRBV20-1 and TRBJ2-3; TRBD2 matches at 7 bases. Germline V gene data show CDR1 as DFQATT and CDR2 as SNEGSKA (reference sequence). The junction had 10 bases not matched to a gene; V was cut back by 6 bases and J by 1 base. This CDR3 spans 15 amino acids. The CDR3 reads CSAPSPGGGTDTQYF. The CDR3 coding sequence is TGCAGTGCCCCATCCCCTGGGGGGGGCACAGATACGCAGTATTTT.

This clonotype was detected a few times. The V gene is TRBV19, the J gene TRBJ2-3, with 9 positions matching TRBD2. Germline V CDR1 and CDR2: LNHDA, SQIVND (reference sequence). This CDR3 is built from 15 residues. V lost 6 bases, J lost 1 base, and 5 bases stayed unmatched. For the CDR3, the DNA is TGTGCCAGTAGGTTCGGGACTAGCCGCACAGATACGCAGTATTTT. Translation: CASRFGTSRTDTQYF.

This CDR3 reads CASSLAPKSYEQYF. For the CDR3, the DNA is TGCGCCAGCAGCTTGGCCCCGAAGTCCTACGAGCAGTACTTC. This chain joins TRBV5-1 and TRBJ2-7; D gene unclear. Germline V gene data show CDR1 as SGHRS and CDR2 as YFSETQ. Trimming pared 0 bases from V and 1 base from J, leaving 8 bases between. The CDR3 is 14 amino acids.

The rearrangement joins TRBV27 to TRBJ2-6, with TRBD1 as a possible D gene (6 bases). The CDR3 is 16 residues long. CDR1 and CDR2 (germline): MNHEY, SMNVEV (reference sequence). Trimming cost V 1 base and J 4 bases, with 11 bases left between them. CDR3 protein: CASSLLGAGGANVLTF. Here the CDR3 DNA reads TGTGCCAGCAGTTTATTGGGGGCGGGCGGGGCCAACGTCCTGACTTTC.

V is TRBV7-9 and J is TRBJ2-7; 15 bases match TRBD2. Trimming took 5 bases from V and 2 from J; bases not matched to a gene: 16. The CDR3 contains 20 residues. CDR1 and CDR2 from the germline V gene are SEHNR and FQNEAQ (reference sequence). CDR3 region: CASSPSPGLAGGGATYEQYF. In DNA, the CDR3 is TGTGCCAGCAGCCCCTCTCCGGGACTAGCGGGAGGAGGGGCCACCTACGAGCAGTACTTC.

This clonotype has at least ten counts. The chain recombines TRBV3-1 with TRBJ2-1; D call uncertain. The CDR3 runs to 11 residues. V gave up 4 bases and J gave up 6 bases, with 4 bases separating them. From germline, CDR1 is LGHDT and CDR2 YNNKEL (reference sequence). The CDR3 loop is CASSRINEQFF. CDR3 DNA: TGTGCCAGCAGCCGTATCAATGAGCAGTTCTTC.

This chain connects TRBV6-1 to TRBJ1-1; D is unclear. The germline gives CDR1 MNHNS, CDR2 SASEGT. V dropped 4 bases and J dropped 7 bases, with 7 bases sitting between them. The CDR3 runs to 11 residues. This chain's CDR3 is CASSVRFEAFF. CDR3 DNA sequence: TGTGCCAGCAGTGTTAGGTTTGAAGCTTTCTTT.

This clonotype was detected a few times. The chain combines TRBV6-5 with TRBJ1-6; perhaps TRBD1 as D (5 bases). Trimming took 6 bases from V and 7 from J, leaving 22 bases between them. Germline CDR1 is MNHEY and CDR2 is SVGAGI. The CDR3 has 17 amino acids. DNA of the CDR3: TGTGCCAGCAGGCCAGGTTCGGGGCTCAGGCGGAATTCACCCCTCCACTTT. It yields the protein CASRPGSGLRRNSPLHF.

The V call is TRBV7-9, the J call TRBJ1-1, with 8 nucleotides matching TRBD1. CDR1 and CDR2 from the germline V gene are SEHNR and FQNEAQ (reference sequence). Trimming removed 5 bases from V and 5 bases from J; junction bases left unmatched: 7. This CDR3 spans 14 amino acids. CDR3 in amino acids: CASSPQGDGTEAFF. In DNA form, the CDR3 reads TGTGCCAGCAGCCCACAGGGGGACGGAACTGAAGCTTTCTTT.

The chain carries TRBV5-5 and TRBJ2-1, with D maybe TRBD2 (7 bases). The CDR3 spans 14 residues. V lost 1 base and J 8 bases, leaving 13 bases between the germline ends. Germline values: CDR1 SGHKS, CDR2 YYEKEE (reference sequence). CDR3 sequence (DNA): TGTGCCAGCAGCTTGATGTGGGGGGGCGATGAGCAGTTCTTC. Residues: CASSLMWGGDEQFF.

This clonotype came up a few times. The gene calls are TRBV24-1 and TRBJ2-5; TRBD2 might be the D (5 bases). The V end was cut by 2 bases, the J end by 2 bases, with 8 bases between. The CDR3 length is 14 residues. The germline V gene has CDR1 KGHDR and CDR2 SFDVKD. Here the CDR3 reads CATSDSREQETQYF. The CDR3 DNA reads as TGTGCCACCAGTGATTCGAGGGAACAAGAGACCCAGTACTTC.

The chain joins TRBV10-3 to TRBJ2-2; TRBD1 is a possible D gene (6 bases). The CDR3 loop spans 11 amino acids. With 8 bases removed from V and 10 bases from J, the gap between germline ends came to 11 bases. The V gene's germline CDR1 is ENHRY and CDR2 SYGVKD. CDR3 DNA sequence: TGTGCCATCGGACAGTACCCGGAGCTGTTTTTT. Amino acid sequence: CAIGQYPELFF.

CDR3 DNA sequence: TGTGCCAGCAGCAATAGCAATCAGCCCCAGCATTTT. Translated: CASSNSNQPQHF. The chain couples TRBV28 to TRBJ1-5, with D unclear. The CDR3 runs to 12 residues. Trimming cost V 6 bases and J 0 bases, with 3 bases left between them. The germline V gene encodes CDR1 MDHEN and CDR2 SYDVKM.

This clonotype has a handful of counts. The V and J genes are TRBV6-5 and TRBJ2-3; D is unclear. Germline CDR1 and CDR2: MNHEY and SVGAGI. V shed 3 bases and J shed 4 bases, with 8 bases lying between them. The CDR3 is 13 residues long. The CDR3 sequence: CASSYQYSDTQYF. Written as DNA, the CDR3 is TGTGCCAGCAGTTATCAGTACTCAGATACGCAGTATTTT.

The rearrangement joins TRBV12-5 to TRBJ2-3; no definite D call. Germline V lookup: CDR1 LGHNT, CDR2 FRNRAP. This CDR3 region has 15 residues. V was pared by 2 bases and J by 2 bases, with 11 bases between. The CDR3, as DNA: TGTGCTAGTGGTTTGTTGCTCCCACCCACAGATACGCAGTATTTT. Protein: CASGLLLPPTDTQYF.